This T cell receptor (beta chain) was sequenced for a study of beta chain features in type 1 diabetes. The study, taken as a whole, reports: Moderate but significant shortening of TCRB CDR3s was recorded in all four CD4+ subsets from Type 1 diabetes patients.

This clone was observed at least ten times. What it recognizes is unknown. Expressed TCRB transcripts were sequenced after all isolated RNA was converted to cDNA. Repertoires were generated with immunoSEQ multiplex PCR, while TCRdb's copy carries only in-frame clones and drops some. Among under 150,000 clones listed, around 10% were seen once. The CDR3 sequence is 13 residues long. Trimming pared 5 bases from V and 3 bases from J, leaving 8 bases between. The V gene's germline CDR1 is SEHNR and CDR2 FQNEAQ (reference sequence). CD45RO/CCR7/CD25/CD127/CD95/CD27 separated CD4+ naive, central memory, regulatory and stem cell-like memory cells by sorting.

The sample consisted of central memory CD4+ T cells from blood. V and J are TRBV7-9 and TRBJ2-4; possible D gene TRBD1, 5 bases. The sequence derives from a man aged 25-45 years with type 1 diabetes. In DNA form, the CDR3 reads TGTGCCAGCAGCCCAGACAGCAAAAACATTCAGTACTTC. As protein: CASSPDSKNIQYF.